These 4 T cell receptor beta chains came from one sample sequenced in a study of T cell responses to AZD1222 COVID-19 vaccine. TCRdb's table, derived via immunoSEQ multiplex PCR, lists solely in-frame clones and lacks some. The sample lists more than 140,000 clones; approximately 89% were seen once. Sequenced material: peripheral blood, taken on day 0 of AZD1222 vaccination. These receptors were taken from an adult in good health.

The CDR3: CASSPGEATEAFF. Here the CDR3 DNA reads TGTGCCAGCAGCCCAGGGGAGGCTACTGAAGCTTTCTTT. The V and J genes are TRBV5-8 and TRBJ1-1; TRBD1 is a possible D gene (6 bases). Trimming shortened V by 4 bases and J by 5 bases, and 12 bases separated the two germline ends. CDR3 length: 13 amino acids. Germline V gives CDR1 SGHTS, CDR2 YDEGEE.

This chain joins TRBV7-2 and TRBJ2-3, with TRBD2 identical over 7 bases. The length of the CDR3 is 15 residues. CDR1 is SGHTA, CDR2 FQGNSA, per germline. The J segment lost 3 bases and the V segment lost 1 base, leaving 4 bases of the junction unmatched. DNA of the CDR3: TGTGCCAGCAGCTTAGGGGAGGGGTGGACAGATACGCAGTATTTT. It encodes CASSLGEGWTDTQYF.

The chain links TRBV5-4 to TRBJ2-2; D ambiguous. Germline V CDR1 and CDR2: SGHNT, YYREEE (reference sequence). V dropped 0 bases and J dropped 7 bases, with 7 bases sitting between them. CDR3 length equals 13 residues. In DNA, the CDR3 is TGTGCCAGCAGCTTGGAGGGAAGCGGGGAGCTGTTTTTT. Residues: CASSLEGSGELFF.

J is TRBJ1-4 and V is TRBV7-2; a weak D match, TRBD1 (6 bases). The CDR3 extends over 15 amino acids. V was pared by 1 base and J by 8 bases, with 14 bases between. The germline V gene encodes CDR1 SGHTA and CDR2 FQGNSA. The CDR3: CASSLEGEAWEKLFF. The CDR3 DNA follows: TGTGCCAGCAGCTTAGAGGGGGAGGCTTGGGAAAAACTGTTTTTT.